The rows below give T cell receptor beta chains drawn from one sample of a study of CD8 T cells in ankylosing spondylitis. TCRdb processed the 5' RACE reads anew with MiXCR; each CDR3 protein has one entry. This table has about 190,000 distinct CDR3 sequences, approximately 12% appearing once. Sequencing was performed on blood, either unsorted or a sorted T cell fraction (not recorded which). These receptor sequences come from a female donor with ankylosing spondylitis or in good health (not recorded which). Both conserved end residues are part of each CDR3. A D gene is named only where the DNA matches it firmly. Clone size is not always given. Where it is, it says once, few, many or a class for expanded clones.

j_call	v_call	d_call	clone_size	cdr3_nt	cdr3_aa
TRBJ2-3	TRBV6-2/TRBV6-3	NA	few	TGTGCCAGCAGTTACTCGATGGTCTCTTGGACAGATACGCAGTATTTT	CASSYSMVSWTDTQYF
TRBJ2-1	TRBV20-1	NA	many	TGCAGTGCTAGGGGGCAGCAGTTCTTC	CSARGQQFF
TRBJ2-7	TRBV20-1	TRBD2	few	TGCAGTGCCAGCCTCGTTACGGGAGGGATTACCTCCTACGAGCAGTACTTC	CSASLVTGGITSYEQYF
TRBJ1-1	TRBV20-1	NA	many	TGCAGTGCTAGGGGGGGGGGCACCGACACTGAAGCTTTCTTT	CSARGGGTDTEAFF
TRBJ2-1	TRBV15	NA	few	TGTGCCACCAGCAGAGGACGAGTAAACTACAATGAGCAGTTCTTC	CATSRGRVNYNEQFF
TRBJ2-7	TRBV12-3/TRBV12-4	NA	NA	TGTGCCAGCAGCCTCAGGTATCCCTACGAGCAGTACTTC	CASSLRYPYEQYF
TRBJ1-1	TRBV30	NA	NA	TGTGCCTGGAGGAGCAGGGAGGACACTGAAGCTTTCTTT	CAWRSREDTEAFF
TRBJ1-5	TRBV4-1	TRBD1	NA	TGCGCCAGCAGCCAAGATGGTAGGACAGGGGGATACAATCAGCCCCAGCATTTT	CASSQDGRTGGYNQPQHF
TRBJ2-7	TRBV7-2	TRBD1	many	TGTGCCAGCAGCCCCCAGACAGGGGGCTACGAGCAGTACTTC	CASSPQTGGYEQYF
TRBJ2-7	TRBV9	NA	NA	TGTGCCAGCAGCGTTGGGACGACCTACGAGCAGTACTTC	CASSVGTTYEQYF
TRBJ2-5	TRBV5-5	NA	NA	TGTGCCAGCAGCTTACCCAGTCTAGAGACCCAGTACTTC	CASSLPSLETQYF
TRBJ1-5	TRBV7-9	NA	many	TGTGCCAGCAGCTTAAGCAATCAGCCCCAGCATTTT	CASSLSNQPQHF
TRBJ2-2	TRBV6-2/TRBV6-3	NA	many	TGTGCCAGCTCGCCGGGGCTCGGGGAGCTGTTTTTT	CASSPGLGELFF
TRBJ2-5	TRBV7-6	NA	NA	TGTGCCAGCAGCTTAGGCTCTCGGGAGACCCAGTACTTC	CASSLGSRETQYF
TRBJ1-1	TRBV29-1	NA	many	TGCAGCGCGGGCCCGGGGCCGATGGGGACTGAAGCTTTCTTT	CSAGPGPMGTEAFF
TRBJ1-4	TRBV12-3/TRBV12-4	NA	many	TGTGCCAGCAAAGCCCGCAATGAAAAACTGTTTTTT	CASKARNEKLFF
TRBJ1-2	TRBV5-1	NA	NA	TGCGCCGGCAGCTTGGATTTCGGCAACTATGGCTACACCTTC	CAGSLDFGNYGYTF
TRBJ2-3	TRBV10-2	TRBD2	few	TGCGCCAGCAACCCCCAAGCGGGGCTAATCACAGATACGCAGTATTTT	CASNPQAGLITDTQYF
TRBJ2-7	TRBV28	TRBD2	NA	TGTGCCAGCACCTCAGAAGGGACTAGCGGGAGCGGGATTCTTTACGAGCAGTACTTC	CASTSEGTSGSGILYEQYF
TRBJ2-5	TRBV11-2	NA	NA	TGTGCCAGCAGCTGGCACCGGAACCAAGAGACCCAGTACTTC	CASSWHRNQETQYF
TRBJ2-1	TRBV7-8	NA	many	TGTGCCAGCAGCTTAAATGGTTTCGATCCGTTCTTC	CASSLNGFDPFF
TRBJ1-2	TRBV6-5	NA	many	TGTGCCAGCAGTTACTCAATTCGGGGATCTAACTATGGCTACACCTTC	CASSYSIRGSNYGYTF
TRBJ2-1	TRBV14	TRBD1	many	TGTGCCAGCAGCCAAGGACAGGGGGCTTTGGCCAATGAGCAGTTCTTC	CASSQGQGALANEQFF
TRBJ2-3	TRBV5-1	NA	NA	TGCGCCAGCAGCTCGGGGCGGGGTCTGGAAGATACGCAGTATTTT	CASSSGRGLEDTQYF
TRBJ2-2	TRBV6-5	NA	few	TGTGCCAGCAGTTTCGCCGGGTCCCTAGGGGCCGGGGAGCTGTTTTTT	CASSFAGSLGAGELFF
TRBJ1-1	TRBV7-2	NA	many	TGTGCCAGCAGCTTAGTGCCAGGGTCTGAAGCTTTCTTT	CASSLVPGSEAFF
TRBJ2-7	TRBV7-9	NA	many	TGTGCCAGCAGCCCGGGAGTCGAGCAGTACTTC	CASSPGVEQYF